The present TCR beta chain was sequenced within a study of OX40 agonist ivuxolimab in advanced cancers. Study as a whole: Each dose-escalation patient presented with hepatocellular carcinoma, melanoma, renal cell or head and neck cancer.

Clones were read by immunoSEQ multiplex PCR, and TCRdb kept only the in-frame ones, dropping some. Of about 73,000 clones listed, 90% were seen once; the top ten hold approximately 11%. Cycle 7 day 1, cycle 4 day 1, and baseline were the timepoints at which blood was sampled. A word on this clone: As yet, its antigen is unknown.

Study-wide results and caveats: The study observed clonal expansion of CD4+ and CD8+ blood T cells by week 6 at 0.1 to 3.0 mg/kg.

The V gene lost 2 bases and the J gene lost 5 bases, with 12 bases spanning the gap. CDR1 and CDR2 from the germline V gene are SGHVS and FNYEAQ. The CDR3 spans 14 residues. The chain carries TRBV7-6 and TRBJ2-5, with D possibly matching TRBD2 (6 bases). The input for sequencing was CD4+ or CD8+ T cells sorted from blood, taken in a trial of the OX40 agonist ivuxolimab. This TCR derives from an adult with an advanced solid tumor such as melanoma, head and neck, liver or kidney cancer. CDR3 amino acids: CASSLPRGGETQYF. CDR3 nucleotide sequence: TGTGCCAGCAGCTTACCCCGTGGGGGGGAGACCCAGTACTTC. Drawing the rest from reference TRBV7-6 and TRBJ2-5, the complete variable domain is GAGVSQSPRYKVTKRGQDVALRCDPISGHVSLYWYRQALGQGPEFLTYFNYEAQQDKSGLPNDRFSAERPEGSISTLTIQRTEQRDSAMYRCASSLPRGGETQYFGPGTRLLVL.